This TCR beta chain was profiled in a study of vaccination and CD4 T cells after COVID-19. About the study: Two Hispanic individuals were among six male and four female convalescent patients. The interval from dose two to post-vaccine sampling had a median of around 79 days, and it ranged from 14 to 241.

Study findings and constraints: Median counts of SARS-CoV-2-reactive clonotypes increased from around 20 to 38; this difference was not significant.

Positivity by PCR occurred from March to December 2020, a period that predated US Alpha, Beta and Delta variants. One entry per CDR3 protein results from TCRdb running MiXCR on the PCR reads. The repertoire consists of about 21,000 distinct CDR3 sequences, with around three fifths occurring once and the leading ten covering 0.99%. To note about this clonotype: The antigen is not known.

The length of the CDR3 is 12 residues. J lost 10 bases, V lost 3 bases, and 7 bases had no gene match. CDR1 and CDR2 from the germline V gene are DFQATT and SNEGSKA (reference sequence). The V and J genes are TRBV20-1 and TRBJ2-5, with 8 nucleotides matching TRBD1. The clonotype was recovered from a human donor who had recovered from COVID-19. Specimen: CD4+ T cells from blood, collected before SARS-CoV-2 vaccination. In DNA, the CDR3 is TGCAGTGCTAGGGACAGGGTAGGGGACCAGTACTTC. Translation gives CSARDRVGDQYF.